This T cell receptor (beta chain) is drawn from a study of T cell repertoires in cytomegalovirus infection. Overall study: HLA-B-restricted CMV epitopes that are well studied, plus recently identified HLA-C-restricted ones, were used by the study.

TCRdb ran MiXCR on the reads and lists one entry per CDR3 protein. The repertoire holds about 770,000 distinct CDR3 sequences, with about 28% as singletons. As regards this clonotype: Antigen: not known.

Germline values: CDR1 MNHEY, CDR2 SVGEGT. The V end was cut by 6 bases, the J end by 8 bases, with 20 bases between. The length of the CDR3 is 15 residues. This receptor was identified in a human donor in good health (CMV status not recorded). Some clones in this sample may be carry-over from other donors' samples. The chain has TRBV6-2 or TRBV6-3 and TRBJ2-1; either TRBD1 or TRBD2 may supply D (6 bases each). The sequencing used cultured CD8+ T cells from PBMCs, collected from culture after CMV antigen stimulation. The CDR3 nucleotides read TGTGCCAGCAGAGAAGTCGGGGGCGCTATCGATGAGCAGTTCTTC. It encodes CASREVGGAIDEQFF.